These 15 T cell receptor beta chains were all obtained from the same sample, sequenced in a study of cytomegalovirus exposure and HLA in healthy donors (dated by TCRdb to the late 2010s). Library creation used the immunoSEQ multiplex PCR assay. The multiplex PCR relied on a mix of 60 forward primers for TCR Vbeta segments and 13 reverse primers for TCR Jbeta segments. The clones in this table, taken by TCRdb from immuneACCESS, are in-frame only. Not every clone is retained; where verified, under half of the shortfall comes from an unresolved V gene, and the cause of the rest is unknown. This sample lists roughly 190,000 clones; 78% were detected once. Roughly 14% of the sample is held by the ten biggest clonotypes. Sequencing input: PBMCs. The receptors were sampled from a woman aged 30 to 39 in good health and CMV-seropositive.

This clone was observed a single time. This chain connects TRBV2 to TRBJ1-1; D is ambiguous. V lost 10 bases and J 1 base, leaving 13 bases between the germline ends. The CDR3 is made up of 13 amino acids. From germline, CDR1 is SNHLY and CDR2 FYNNEI. The CDR3 nucleotides are TGTGCCATCGGGGAGCGGGAGAACACTGAAGCTTTCTTT. It yields the protein CAIGERENTEAFF.

The gene calls are TRBV19 and TRBJ2-2; the D is unclear. Germline CDR1 and CDR2: LNHDA and SQIVND (reference sequence). V lost 5 bases and J 3 bases, leaving 7 bases between the germline ends. The CDR3 totals 13 residues. In DNA, the CDR3 is TGTGCCAGTAGTTCCCGGGACACCGGGGAGCTGTTTTTT. Its translation: CASSSRDTGELFF.

The J gene is TRBJ1-3, the V gene TRBV10-3; 10 bases match TRBD1. The CDR3 contains 14 residues. The V and J ends lost 11 bases and 0 bases, in that order; junction bases with no gene match: 4. In germline, CDR1 is ENHRY, CDR2 SYGVKD. CDR3 bases: TGTGCCGTCCGGGACAGGGGCTCTGGAAACACCATATATTTT. Its protein is CAVRDRGSGNTIYF.

The chain uses TRBV28 and TRBJ2-2; possible D gene TRBD1, 6 bases. Per germline, CDR1 MDHEN and CDR2 SYDVKM. The CDR3 is made up of 14 amino acids. V lost 3 bases to trimming and J lost 6 bases, with 11 bases between them. CDR3 protein: CASSFLQGSGELFF. CDR3 nucleotides: TGTGCCAGCAGTTTTCTACAGGGTTCCGGGGAGCTGTTTTTT.

The chain has TRBV5-6 and TRBJ1-2; possible D gene TRBD1, 5 bases. Germline V gives CDR1 SGHDT, CDR2 YYEEEE. Trimming removed 3 bases at V and 5 bases at J, with 14 bases between. CDR3 length: 14 residues. CDR3 region: CASSSAGGEYGYTF. DNA for the CDR3: TGTGCCAGCAGCTCCGCAGGAGGGGAATATGGCTACACCTTC.

The table lists this clone with a few counts. The gene calls are TRBV6-1 and TRBJ2-7; 8 bases are shared with TRBD2. The germline V gene encodes CDR1 MNHNS and CDR2 SASEGT. CDR3 length: 14 residues. J lost 0 bases, V lost 3 bases, and 1 base had no gene match. Here the CDR3 DNA reads TGTGCCAGCAGTGAGCGGGGGGCCTCCTACGAGCAGTACTTC. This encodes CASSERGASYEQYF.

This chain connects TRBV2 to TRBJ2-5; D possibly corresponds to TRBD1 (6 bases). This CDR3 spans 14 amino acids. CDR1 SNHLY and CDR2 FYNNEI come from the germline V gene. Trimming took 5 bases from V and 5 from J, leaving 15 bases between them. This CDR3 reads CASSLWGQAETQYF. CDR3 in DNA: TGTGCCAGCAGTTTATGGGGGCAAGCGGAGACCCAGTACTTC.

V and J are TRBV21-1 and TRBJ2-1; the table's D call of TRBD2 was not tested on the DNA. TRBV21-1 is annotated as a pseudogene. CDR3 length equals 16 residues. CDR3 loop: CASSYLLSGSANEQFF. The CDR3 DNA sequence: TGTGCCAGCAGCTACCTACTGAGCGGGAGTGCTAATGAGCAGTTCTTC.

The genes are TRBV6-1 and TRBJ1-6; D is possibly TRBD1 (6 bases). The CDR3 runs to 14 residues. The germline gives CDR1 MNHNS, CDR2 SASEGT. Trimming removed 8 bases at V and 9 bases at J, with 17 bases between. Here the CDR3 DNA reads TGTGCCAGCGAAAAAGGGGACATAGGTTCACCCCTCCACTTT. Translating gives CASEKGDIGSPLHF.

V usage is TRBV11-3 and J usage is TRBJ2-5; perhaps TRBD2 as D (5 bases). CDR3 length: 12 residues. Germline V CDR1 and CDR2: SGHNT, YENEEA. V was pared by 1 base and J by 11 bases, with 11 bases between. The CDR3 DNA follows: TGTGCCAGCAGCTTAGTACCGCCGGGGCAGTACTTC. This sequence encodes CASSLVPPGQYF.

The chain uses TRBV2 and TRBJ2-2; 7 positions match TRBD2. V dropped 6 bases and J dropped 2; count of bases not matched to a gene: 6. Looked up from germline, CDR1 is SNHLY and CDR2 is FYNNEI. This CDR3 contains 15 residues. CDR3: CASRQGDYNTGELFF. The CDR3 DNA reads TGTGCCAGCAGGCAAGGGGACTACAACACCGGGGAGCTGTTTTTT.

The chain employs TRBV6-1 and TRBJ1-2, with 8 bases aligning to TRBD1. V gave up 0 bases and J gave up 0 bases; unmatched junction bases: 9. Germline V gives CDR1 MNHNS, CDR2 SASEGT. The CDR3 consists of 18 residues. Here the CDR3 reads CASSEARTGMKANYGYTF. CDR3 nucleotide sequence: TGTGCCAGCAGTGAAGCCCGGACAGGGATGAAAGCTAACTATGGCTACACCTTC.

The rearrangement links TRBV5-4 to TRBJ2-1; 9 bases align to TRBD2. The V segment lost 2 bases and the J segment 2 bases; nucleotides outside the gene matches: 5. The germline gives CDR1 SGHNT, CDR2 YYREEE (reference sequence). This CDR3 region has 16 residues. In DNA form, the CDR3 reads TGTGCCAGCAGCTTTGGCGGGGGGGGGCCCTACAATGAGCAGTTCTTC. Residues: CASSFGGGGPYNEQFF.

This chain joins TRBV21-1 and TRBJ2-1; TRBD2 was called by the table and not checked on the DNA. TRBV21-1 is a listed pseudogene. The length of the CDR3 is 15 residues. The CDR3 DNA reads TGTGCCAGCAGACCCGGGACTAACAGAAACAATGAGCAGTTCTTC. Its translation: CASRPGTNRNNEQFF.

V and J are TRBV7-2 and TRBJ2-7; a weak D match, TRBD2 (5 bases). The CDR3 spans 13 residues. Germline-derived CDR1 and CDR2 are SGHTA and FQGNSA. The V end lost 5 bases, the J end lost 3 bases, and 11 bases lay between the germline ends. For the CDR3, the DNA is TGTGCCAGCAGCCTAGACTACCTCTACGAGCAGTACTTC. Translation gives CASSLDYLYEQYF.